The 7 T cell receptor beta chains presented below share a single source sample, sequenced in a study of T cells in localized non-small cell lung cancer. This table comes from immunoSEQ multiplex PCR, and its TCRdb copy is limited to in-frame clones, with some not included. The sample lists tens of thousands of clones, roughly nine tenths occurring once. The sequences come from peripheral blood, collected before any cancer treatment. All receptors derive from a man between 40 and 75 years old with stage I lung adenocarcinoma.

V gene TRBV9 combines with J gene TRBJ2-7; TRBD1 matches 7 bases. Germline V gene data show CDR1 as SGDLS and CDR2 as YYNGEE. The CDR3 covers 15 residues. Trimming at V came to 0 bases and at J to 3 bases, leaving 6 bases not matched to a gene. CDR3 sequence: CASSVDPTGLYEQYF. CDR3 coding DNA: TGTGCCAGCAGCGTAGACCCGACAGGGCTCTACGAGCAGTACTTC.

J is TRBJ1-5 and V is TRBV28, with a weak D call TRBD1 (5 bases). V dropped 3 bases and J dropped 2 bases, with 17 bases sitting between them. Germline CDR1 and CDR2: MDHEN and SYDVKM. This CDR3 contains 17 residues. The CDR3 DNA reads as TGTGCCAGCAGTTTCTCCGGTGGGGGGTTTGGCAATCAGCCCCAGCATTTT. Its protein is CASSFSGGGFGNQPQHF.

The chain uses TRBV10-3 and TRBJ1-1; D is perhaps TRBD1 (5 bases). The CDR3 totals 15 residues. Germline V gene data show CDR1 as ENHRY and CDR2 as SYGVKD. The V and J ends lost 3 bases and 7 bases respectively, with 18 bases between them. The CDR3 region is CAISDPGRVGNEAFF. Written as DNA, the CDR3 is TGTGCCATCAGTGACCCCGGCAGGGTGGGTAATGAAGCTTTCTTT.

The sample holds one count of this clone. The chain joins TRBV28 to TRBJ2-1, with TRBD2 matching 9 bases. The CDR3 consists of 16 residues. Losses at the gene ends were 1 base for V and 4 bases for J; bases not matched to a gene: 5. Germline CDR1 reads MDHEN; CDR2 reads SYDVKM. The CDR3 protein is CASSLLAGVAYNEQFF. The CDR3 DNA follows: TGTGCCAGCAGTTTATTAGCGGGAGTAGCATACAATGAGCAGTTCTTC.

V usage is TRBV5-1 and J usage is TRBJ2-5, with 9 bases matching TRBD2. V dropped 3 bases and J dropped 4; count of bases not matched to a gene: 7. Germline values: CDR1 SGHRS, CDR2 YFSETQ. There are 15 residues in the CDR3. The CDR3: CASSSRGREGETQYF. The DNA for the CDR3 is TGCGCCAGCAGCTCCCGCGGGAGGGAGGGAGAGACCCAGTACTTC.

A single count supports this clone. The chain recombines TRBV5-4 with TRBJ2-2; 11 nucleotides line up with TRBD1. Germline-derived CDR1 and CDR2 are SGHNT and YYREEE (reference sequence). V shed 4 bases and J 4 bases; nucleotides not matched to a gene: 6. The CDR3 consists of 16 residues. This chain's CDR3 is CASSRGQGALTGELFF. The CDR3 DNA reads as TGTGCCAGCAGCCGTGGACAGGGGGCTCTCACCGGGGAGCTGTTTTTT.

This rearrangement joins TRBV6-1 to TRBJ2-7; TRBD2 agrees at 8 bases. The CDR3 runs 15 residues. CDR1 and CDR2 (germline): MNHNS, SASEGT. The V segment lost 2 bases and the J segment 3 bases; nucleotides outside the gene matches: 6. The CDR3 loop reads CASSESPGGIYEQYF. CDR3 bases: TGTGCCAGCAGTGAATCCCCGGGAGGGATCTACGAGCAGTACTTC.